This TCR beta chain was profiled in a study of beta chain features in type 1 diabetes. What was sequenced were expressed TCRB transcripts, since all of the isolated RNA had been reverse transcribed. TCRdb's copy holds only in-frame clones and misses some; the assay was immunoSEQ multiplex PCR. The repertoire holds roughly 330,000 clones, with around 10% as singletons. V lost 1 base to trimming and J lost 8 bases, with 5 bases between them. Looked up from germline, CDR1 is GTSNPN and CDR2 is SVGIG (reference sequence). CDR3 length equals 11 residues. The receptor comes from a woman aged 25-40 years in good health. This chain uses TRBV30 with TRBJ1-4; no clear D. The specimen was naive CD4+ T cells from blood. As DNA, the CDR3 is TGTGCCTGGAGTGCCCGGGAAAAACTGTTTTTT. Its protein is CAWSAREKLFF.